Below are 2 T cell receptor beta chains sequenced from a single sample in a study of blood T cell repertoires in COVID-19. Profiling relied on immunoSEQ multiplex PCR, and the TCRdb table lists in-frame clones only, not all of them. The top ten clones hold 0.97% of a sample with 80,000 to 130,000 clones, roughly 92% of them seen once. Sequenced material: peripheral blood. The receptor set was obtained from a man in his sixties with acute or convalescent COVID-19.

This chain links TRBV12-3 or TRBV12-4 with TRBJ1-1; maybe TRBD1 (5 bases). Deletions cut 3 bases from V and 7 bases from J, with 6 bases between. This CDR3 region has 11 residues. For the CDR3, the DNA is TGTGCCAGCAGTTTCGGGGGTGAAGCTTTCTTT. Its translation is CASSFGGEAFF.

The chain uses TRBV28 and TRBJ1-2; weak D call: TRBD1 (5 bases). There are 13 residues in the CDR3. V lost 4 bases to trimming and J lost 4 bases, with 10 bases between them. From germline, CDR1 is MDHEN and CDR2 SYDVKM. CDR3 bases: TGTGCCAGCAGTTCGGGACTGATCTATGGCTACACCTTC. Its protein product is CASSSGLIYGYTF.